Presented here are 12 T cell receptor beta chains from one specimen sequenced in a study of T-cell memory formation after mild COVID-19. TCRdb reprocessed the 5' RACE reads via MiXCR and lists one record per CDR3 protein. Of about 320,000 distinct CDR3 sequences in the sample, approximately 15% were seen once. The specimen was PBMCs or a T cell subset sorted from them (not recorded which). The receptors here all came from a man younger than 35 who had mild COVID-19 (a few samples of this study predate the infection). Cell type and time point are not known.

Ten or more counts support this clonotype. V usage is TRBV5-1 and J usage is TRBJ2-3, with D perhaps TRBD2 (5 bases). V lost 2 bases and J lost 5, with 9 bases in between. This CDR3 contains 13 residues. Germline CDR1 SGHRS, CDR2 YFSETQ. CDR3 nucleotide sequence: TGCGCCAGCAGCTTACCCGGGGAAGATACGCAGTATTTT. Translation gives CASSLPGEDTQYF. Full variable domain (remainder filled in from reference TRBV5-1 and TRBJ2-3): KAGVTQTPRYLIKTRGQQVTLSCSPISGHRSVSWYQQTPGQGLQFLFEYFSETQRNKGNFPGRFSGRQFSNSRSEMNVSTLELGDSALYLCASSLPGEDTQYFGPGTRLTVL.

In this sample, this clonotype turned up many times. The chain recombines TRBV6-1 with TRBJ2-7; 7 nucleotides line up with TRBD1. CDR1 MNHNS and CDR2 SASEGT come from the germline V gene. The CDR3 runs 13 residues. With 4 bases clipped from V and 2 bases from J, the junction kept 2 bases outside the gene matches. CDR3 residues: CASSVTGAYEQYV. The DNA for the CDR3 is TGTGCCAGCAGTGTTACAGGGGCCTACGAGCAGTACGTC.

A few counts support this clonotype. CDR3: CASSQYRGGYEQYF. In nucleotides, the CDR3 is TGCGCCAGCAGCCAATATAGAGGGGGCTACGAGCAGTACTTC. The chain joins TRBV4-1 to TRBJ2-7; D may be TRBD1 (6 bases). Trimming stripped 2 bases from V and 3 bases from J, with 11 bases between. The CDR3 is made up of 14 amino acids. Germline CDR1 and CDR2: MGHRA and YSYEKL.

The rearrangement joins TRBV27 to TRBJ2-1; TRBD2 agrees at 8 bases. Germline values: CDR1 MNHEY, CDR2 SMNVEV (reference sequence). This CDR3 is built from 15 residues. Trimming took 3 bases from V and 5 from J; bases not matched to a gene: 6. The chain's CDR3 is CASSFGTRGDNEQFF. CDR3 bases: TGTGCCAGCAGTTTTGGGACTAGGGGAGACAATGAGCAGTTCTTC.

The chain combines TRBV6-1 with TRBJ1-5, with D uncertain. CDR1 MNHNS and CDR2 SASEGT come from the germline V gene. The V gene lost 7 bases and the J gene lost 3 bases, with 10 bases spanning the gap. The CDR3 covers 13 residues. As DNA, the CDR3 is TGTGCCAGCACCGGCAGTCTCAATCAGCCCCAGCATTTT. Translated, it gives CASTGSLNQPQHF.

Here the CDR3 reads CASSLRGNTDTQYF. CDR3 sequence (DNA): TGTGCCAGCAGCTTACGGGGGAACACAGATACGCAGTATTTT. V and J are TRBV7-6 and TRBJ2-3, with D perhaps TRBD2 (6 bases). Trimming shortened V by 2 bases and J by 2 bases, and 8 bases separated the two germline ends. Germline V gene lookup returns CDR1 SGHVS and CDR2 FNYEAQ. The CDR3 covers 14 residues.

This chain uses TRBV11-2 with TRBJ2-6; D is unresolved. Germline assignment: CDR1 SGHAT and CDR2 FQNNGV. CDR3 length: 15 amino acids. V gave up 3 bases and J gave up 4 bases, with 10 bases separating them. This CDR3 reads CASSFNPVGANVLTF. CDR3 in DNA: TGTGCCAGCAGCTTTAACCCGGTCGGGGCCAACGTCCTGACTTTC.

The chain joins TRBV28 to TRBJ1-2; D gene unclear. In germline, CDR1 is MDHEN, CDR2 SYDVKM. CDR3 length equals 16 residues. The V and J ends lost 3 bases and 7 bases respectively, with 21 bases between them. The CDR3 is CASSFGRAPYSPGYTF. The CDR3 DNA reads TGTGCCAGCAGTTTTGGTCGGGCACCTTACTCCCCTGGCTACACCTTC.

The chain links TRBV5-1 to TRBJ1-5, with 11 bases lining up with TRBD1. This CDR3 spans 16 amino acids. Germline loops: CDR1 SGHRS, CDR2 YFSETQ. The J segment lost 3 bases and the V segment lost 4 bases, leaving 6 bases of the junction unmatched. The DNA of the CDR3 is TGCGCCAGCAGCGCCGGGACAGGGGGGCCCAATCAGCCCCAGCATTTT. Protein product: CASSAGTGGPNQPQHF.

This clonotype was picked up a small number of times. This rearrangement joins TRBV20-1 to TRBJ1-2, with D unresolved. The germline V gene encodes CDR1 DFQATT and CDR2 SNEGSKA (reference sequence). The CDR3 extends over 13 amino acids. V was cut by 5 bases and J by 1 base, with 11 bases left in between. CDR3 bases: TGCAGTGCTCCCCTTCCGGATAACTATGGCTACACCTTC. Translating gives CSAPLPDNYGYTF.

V is TRBV9 and J is TRBJ2-3; a possible D gene is TRBD2 (7 bases). The V gene's germline CDR1 is SGDLS and CDR2 YYNGEE. The CDR3 contains 15 residues. The V end lost 2 bases, the J end lost 3 bases, and 13 bases lay between the germline ends. CDR3 DNA: TGTGCCAGCAGCGTGGGGGGGCGAGTAACAGATACGCAGTATTTT. Amino acid sequence: CASSVGGRVTDTQYF.

This clonotype was seen a few times. The genes are TRBV9 and TRBJ1-5; D unresolved. There are 15 residues in the CDR3. Trimming shortened V by 0 bases and J by 5 bases, and 12 bases separated the two germline ends. CDR1 is SGDLS and CDR2 is YYNGEE in the germline V gene. CDR3 sequence: CASSVGGIGDQPQHF. The CDR3 DNA sequence: TGTGCCAGCAGCGTAGGGGGAATAGGAGATCAGCCCCAGCATTTT.